This T cell receptor (beta chain) was recovered during a study of T cell responses to AZD1222 COVID-19 vaccine (dated by TCRdb to the early 2020s). A note on the overall study: TCR sequencing was performed for some 250 trial participants, of whom 200 to 220 were given two doses of AZD1222 and some 26 were given two doses of MenACWY control vaccine. Trial participants were enrolled into age subgroups of 18-55, 56-69 and 70-plus years, which contained about 160, 30 and 59 TCR-sequenced participants, respectively.

A note on this clone: Its antigen target is currently unknown. No base quality information exists; no much larger clone differs at one position.

The CDR3 regions of human TCRbeta chains were analyzed by immunosequencing. Regarding the original processing steps: TCRs in the repertoires were compared against a reference library of SARS-CoV-2-specific TCRs that had been generated with the MIRA antigen-specificity platform. Breadth was defined as the fraction of unique TCRs that were SARS-CoV-2-associated. Depth was defined as the fraction of total T cells that were SARS-CoV-2-associated. Using the MIRA data, each spike-specific TCR was assigned both to the spike region to which the TCR was reactive and to a CD4 or CD8 class. Log10-transformed breadth and depth values were compared by one-way ANOVA with Sidak's multiple comparisons tests. This immuneACCESS table, as held by TCRdb, lists in-frame sequences with V and J called but not all clones. Of the missing ones, under half trace to an unresolved V gene in checked studies; the others have no known cause. For V, J and clone size, that table is used; D and trimming come from the DNA. This sample holds fewer than 90,000 clones; around 83% were observed only once. Together, the top ten hold approximately 5.6% of the sample.

Germline trimming: 6 bases from V, 6 bases from J; junction bases outside gene matches: 9. Per the germline V gene, SGDLS is the CDR1 and YYNGEE is the CDR2. Including the terminal cysteine and phenylalanine, the CDR3 comprises 14 residues. Kept here is only the CDR3 DNA, which spans 42 bases and is read in frame from base 1. This specimen's time point label, per the study, means: about 28 days (+/-7) after the second vaccine dose. AZD1222 recipients whose second dose came at about 4 weeks and those whose second dose came at about 12 weeks were combined into one group, since spike-specific TCR depth and breadth did not differ between the two schedules. Vaccinee samples came from UK trials COV001 and COV002, including a single-blind randomized controlled phase 2/3 trial of AZD1222 (ChAdOx1 nCoV-19) in healthy adults. Trial participant PBMC samples were collected at day 0 and day 28 after the second dose for TCRbeta chain sequencing.

The study at large found these results: Conclusions about previously exposed vaccinees were limited because only six AZD1222 recipients were SARS-CoV-2 seropositive at baseline. In the small 56-69-year group, the increase in depth fell short of significance, most likely because of low power. Reportedly, almost half of the unique spike-specific TCRs recognized epitopes lying outside the regions that are mutated in the B.1.351 and B.1.1.7 variants. Participants were mostly white British and included more females than males, and it was suggested by the authors that clonal diversity may have been underestimated. Because no day 14 peak-response samples were available, the repertoires could be characterized only after the peak T cell response. The vaccine-associated CD4 TCRs covered the entire spike protein, and the dominant responses fell in regions 160-218 and 743-854. Spike-specific TCR breadth and depth rose significantly after two AZD1222 doses compared with day 0 and with MenACWY recipients.

This chain is built from TRBV9 and TRBJ2-1, with 7 bases in between that match TRBD1. This specimen consisted of peripheral blood, obtained 28 days after the second AZD1222 dose. This clonotype was obtained from an adult who received the AZD1222 COVID-19 vaccine. The DNA reads as follows: TGTGCCAGCAACGGACACAGGGGCTCCAATGAGCAGTTCTTC. Translated, it gives CASNGHRGSNEQFF. Here the CDR3 is joined to the reference TRBV9 and TRBJ2-1 genes, and the full variable domain is: DSGVTQTPKHLITATGQRVTLRCSPRSGDLSVYWYQQSLDQGLQFLIQYYNGEERAKGNILERFSAQQFPDLHSELNLSSLELGDSALYFCASNGHRGSNEQFFGPGTRLTVL.